Listed below are T cell receptor beta chains from one sample, sequenced in a study of cytomegalovirus exposure and HLA in healthy donors. Clones were read by immunoSEQ multiplex PCR, and TCRdb kept only the in-frame ones, dropping some. In the table there are about 130,000 clones, roughly 74% of which are singletons. The sequenced sample was PBMCs. The receptors were sampled from a woman between 45 and 60 years old in good health and CMV-seropositive. The CDR3 runs from the conserved cysteine through the conserved F or W. A D gene is named only where the DNA matches it firmly. The listing skips clone size in some rows; elsewhere it reads once, few, many or a size class.

>.|once|TRBV25-1|TRBJ1-2
TGTGCCAGCAGTGACCCCAGGGTCTCTAACTATGGCTACACCTTC
CASSDPRVSNYGYTF
>TRBD2|.|TRBV9|TRBJ2-1
TGTGCCAGCAGCTTTAGCGGGGGGTCCTACAATGAGCAGTTCTTC
CASSFSGGSYNEQFF
>.|few|TRBV6-5|TRBJ1-3
TGTGCCAGCAGCCGCGAGCCCAACTCTGGAAACACCATATATTTT
CASSREPNSGNTIYF
>.|.|TRBV5-1|TRBJ2-7
TGCGCCAGCAGCCAGGACACACACTCCTACGAGCAGTACTTC
CASSQDTHSYEQYF
>TRBD1|.|TRBV6-1|TRBJ1-2
TGTGCCAGCAGTGAGGACAGGGGGCGAGACTATGGCTACACCTTC
CASSEDRGRDYGYTF
>.|.|TRBV10-1|TRBJ2-3
TGCGCCAGCAGTCGAACAGGGAGCACAGATACGCAGTATTTT
CASSRTGSTDTQYF
>.|.|TRBV6-5|TRBJ2-3
TGTGCCAGCAGTTCCGCGAGGGAGGCAGGAGATACGCAGTATTTT
CASSSAREAGDTQYF
>.|.|TRBV6-6|TRBJ2-3
TGTGCCAGCAGTTACCGGGCAGGGTGGTCAGATACGCAGTATTTT
CASSYRAGWSDTQYF
>TRBD1|.|TRBV10-3|TRBJ1-2
TGTGCCATCAGTGAGTCGTCAAGGGGGCTCAGGTATGGCTACACCTTC
CAISESSRGLRYGYTF
>.|few|TRBV30|TRBJ2-7
TGTGCCTGGAGTAGGAGGGTAAAAAATGACGAGCAGTACTTC
CAWSRRVKNDEQYF
>TRBD1|.|TRBV29-1|TRBJ1-2
TGCAGCGTTGATAACCAGGGGGCTTACTATGGCTACACCTTC
CSVDNQGAYYGYTF
>TRBD1|.|TRBV6-6|TRBJ1-1
TGTGCCAGCAGTTTATACAGGGGCGGTGCGAACACTGAAGCTTTCTTT
CASSLYRGGANTEAFF
>.|few|TRBV11-2|TRBJ1-2
TGTGCCAGCACTCCCGTGCGGGGGCCACGATGGAGAGGCTACACCTTC
CASTPVRGPRWRGYTF
>.|.|TRBV6-5|TRBJ2-5
TGTGCCAGCTCAGGGAAAGAGACCCAGTACTTC
CASSGKETQYF
>.|.|TRBV6-1|TRBJ1-1
TGTGCCAGCAGTACCGTCTTAGACACTGAAGCTTTCTTT
CASSTVLDTEAFF
>TRBD1|.|TRBV19|TRBJ2-7
TGTGCCAGTAGTGCAGACAGGGGCACATCCTACGAGCAGTACTTC
CASSADRGTSYEQYF
>.|.|TRBV19|TRBJ1-3
TGTGCCAGTAGTACGAGCCTTGGAAACACCATATATTTT
CASSTSLGNTIYF
>TRBD1|.|TRBV6-5|TRBJ1-2
TGTGCCAGCAGTCGACAGGGCGGCGATGGCTACACCTTC
CASSRQGGDGYTF
>.|.|TRBV30|TRBJ2-2
TGTGCCTGGAGTGTTATCAGCACCGGGGAGCTGTTTTTT
CAWSVISTGELFF
>.|few|TRBV19|TRBJ2-1
TGTGCCAGTAGTATGAGCGGGTCGGGCAATGAGCAGTTCTTC
CASSMSGSGNEQFF
>TRBD1|.|TRBV5-1|TRBJ2-7
TGCGCCAGCAGCGACAGGGCGCTCTCCTACGAGCAGTACTTC
CASSDRALSYEQYF
>TRBD1|.|TRBV6-5|TRBJ2-5
TGTGCCAGCCTCCCAGCAGGGGGACAAGAGACCCAGTACTTC
CASLPAGGQETQYF
>TRBD2|.|TRBV14|TRBJ2-1
TGTGCCAGCAGCCGGCGGGGCCTAGCGGGGGGGTCGTATCGGGATGAGCAGTTCTTC
CASSRRGLAGGSYRDEQFF
>TRBD2|.|TRBV6-6|TRBJ2-4
TGTGCCAGCTCCCAGCGGGGGTCTCGAAACATTCAGTACTTC
CASSQRGSRNIQYF
>.|.|TRBV11-3|TRBJ2-3
TGTGCCAGCAACCGGGGGGCGGGAGATACGCAGTATTTT
CASNRGAGDTQYF
>.|.|TRBV27|TRBJ2-2
TGTGCCAGCAGTTGGCAGGTCCTTAGGGGGGAGCTGTTTTTT
CASSWQVLRGELFF
>.|.|TRBV5-1|TRBJ1-1
TGCGCCAGCACCATCCACGGGGACACTGAAGCTTTCTTT
CASTIHGDTEAFF
>TRBD2|many|TRBV14|TRBJ2-3
TGTGCCAGCAGCCAGTGGCTAGCGGGTGCAGATACGCAGTATTTT
CASSQWLAGADTQYF
>.|.|TRBV28|TRBJ1-6
TGTGCCAGCAGGTTCGCGGCAGTCGCCTATAATTCACCCCTCCACTTT
CASRFAAVAYNSPLHF
>TRBD1|.|TRBV5-1|TRBJ1-2
TGCGCCAGCAGCTGGTGGACAGGGCAAGATGGCTACACCTTC
CASSWWTGQDGYTF
>TRBD1|once|TRBV5-1|TRBJ2-2
TGCGCCAGCGGCCCCCCCGGACAGGGGCGCACCAACACCGGGGAGCTGTTTTTT
CASGPPGQGRTNTGELFF
>.|.|TRBV7-6|TRBJ2-1
TGTGCCAGCAGCTTCGTCACAGGGAGCAATGAGCAGTTCTTC
CASSFVTGSNEQFF
>.|.|TRBV30|TRBJ2-3
TGTGCCTGGAGTGTCGGAGCCTACACAGATACGCAGTATTTT
CAWSVGAYTDTQYF
>.|.|TRBV5-4|TRBJ2-2
TGTGCCAGCAGCTTGGCGGCTAACAGGGACCCCGGGGAGCTGTTTTTT
CASSLAANRDPGELFF
>TRBD1|.|TRBV27|TRBJ2-2
TGTGCCAGCAGCTGGGACAGGGGCACCGGGGAGCTGTTTTTT
CASSWDRGTGELFF
>.|once|TRBV14|TRBJ1-6
TGTGCCAGCAGCCCCACCGGACTGTATAATTCACCCCTCCACTTT
CASSPTGLYNSPLHF
>TRBD1|.|TRBV30|TRBJ1-6
TGTGCCTGGACCCCCGGGACAGGGGGCAGAAGGACTTCACCCCTCCACTTT
CAWTPGTGGRRTSPLHF
>.|.|TRBV30|TRBJ1-2
TGTGCCTGGAGTGAAGGGGATGGCTACACCTTC
CAWSEGDGYTF
>.|.|TRBV5-1|TRBJ1-2
TGCGCCAGCAGCACAAAAGGACACCTGGGCTACACCTTC
CASSTKGHLGYTF
>.|.|TRBV5-1|TRBJ2-3
TGCGCCAGCAGCCTGGAACAGGGTACGACAGATACGCAGTATTTT
CASSLEQGTTDTQYF
>.|.|TRBV7-9|TRBJ1-6
TGTGCCAGCAGCCCTCAACAGGGCCGGCCCCTCCACTTT
CASSPQQGRPLHF
>TRBD2|few|TRBV6-1|TRBJ2-7
TGTGCCAGCATGAATAGCGGGGGGTCCTACGAGCAGTACTTC
CASMNSGGSYEQYF
>.|.|TRBV6-1|TRBJ1-4
TGTGCCAGCAGTGACCGGGGGGGAGGCGCGGAAAAACTGTTTTTT
CASSDRGGGAEKLFF
>TRBD1|.|TRBV10-1|TRBJ1-2
TGCGCCAGCAACAGGGGCCACTATGGCTACACCTTC
CASNRGHYGYTF
>.|.|TRBV6-1|TRBJ2-7
TGTGCCAGCACCGACAACTACGAGCAGTACTTC
CASTDNYEQYF
>.|.|TRBV6-5|TRBJ2-2
TGTGCCAGCAAACAGGGCCTGAACACCGGGGAGCTGTTTTTT
CASKQGLNTGELFF
>TRBD2|.|TRBV4-1|TRBJ2-7
TGCGCCAGCAGCTCAGAAGCGGGGTACGAGCAGTACTTC
CASSSEAGYEQYF
>TRBD1|.|TRBV7-2|TRBJ1-2
TGTGCCAGCAGCCCGAGGACAGGGGGAGAGGACTATGGCTACACCTTC
CASSPRTGGEDYGYTF
>.|.|TRBV27|TRBJ2-7
TGTGCCAGCAGTTTATCCTCCCCCTACGAGCAGTACTTC
CASSLSSPYEQYF
>.|once|TRBV7-2|TRBJ1-6
TGTGCCAGCAGCTTAGGACAGAGTAATTCACCCCTCCACTTT
CASSLGQSNSPLHF
>.|.|TRBV5-1|TRBJ2-7
TGCGCCAGCAGCACCCAGGGAAATTATGGCGAGCAGTACTTC
CASSTQGNYGEQYF
>.|once|TRBV10-1|TRBJ1-2
TGCGCCAGCAGTGACTGGGCGAGCTATGGCTACACCTTC
CASSDWASYGYTF
>TRBD2|once|TRBV5-6|TRBJ2-3
TGTGCCAGCAGCCACTCTAGCGGGGGGTTCGATATGCAGTATTTT
CASSHSSGGFDMQYF
>.|.|TRBV30|TRBJ1-1
TGTGCCTGGAGTGTACCAGGGGAGTCTGGAGCTTTCTTT
CAWSVPGESGAFF
>.|.|TRBV2|TRBJ1-5
TGTGCCAGCAGTGAAGTGGGGGGTCAGCCCCAGCATTTT
CASSEVGGQPQHF
>TRBD1|.|TRBV13|TRBJ2-5
TGTGCCAGCACCCCATGGGCAGGGGGAAAGGAGACCCAGTACTTC
CASTPWAGGKETQYF
>.|.|TRBV6-1|TRBJ2-5
TGTGCCAGCAGTGAAGGCAGGGCCTCAGAGACCCAGTACTTC
CASSEGRASETQYF
>.|.|TRBV2|TRBJ1-5
TGTGCCAGCAGTGAAGGGGGCAGGACTAGCAATCAGCCCCAGCATTTT
CASSEGGRTSNQPQHF
>TRBD1|.|TRBV6-1|TRBJ1-2
TGTGCCAGCAGTTCCAGACAGGGCCAAGGCTACACCTTC
CASSSRQGQGYTF